This T cell receptor beta chain was observed in a study of shared clonotypes between healthy human individuals. Study information: Plates per donor: three CD4 naive, three CD4 memory, two CD8 naive, one CD8 memory.

As regards this clone: The antigen remains unidentified. The same CDR3 arises from other DNA sequences in this sample as well.

Germline-derived CDR1 and CDR2 are SNHLY and FYNNEI. The V end lost 3 bases, the J end lost 7 bases, and 10 bases lay between the germline ends. The CDR3 spans 13 residues. Clones were read by immunoSEQ multiplex PCR, and TCRdb kept only the in-frame ones, dropping some. The sample lists roughly 2 million clones; 90% to 95% were seen once. Study results and limitations: Rarefaction showed sorted-subset sequencing was incomplete despite large depth. The sampled material consisted only of blood, and tissue repertoires are likely to differ. Few donors limited the genetic and exposure-history diversity represented.

The chain uses TRBV2 and TRBJ1-5; TRBD1 might be the D (5 bases). The sequenced sample consisted of naive CD4+ T cells sorted from blood. Subset indicated: CD45RA+ positively selected. This TCR derives from a man in his late teens or twenties in good health. The CDR3 sequence: CASSDGQGQPQHF. The CDR3 DNA reads as TGTGCCAGCAGTGATGGGCAGGGCCAGCCCCAGCATTTT.